This T cell receptor beta chain came from a study of shared clonotypes between healthy human individuals. About the research overall: Each donor contributed plates that comprised three CD4 naive, three CD4 memory, two CD8 naive and one CD8 memory. Broader study findings: Naive subsets, compared against memory subsets, generally had larger estimated richness values.

Measured with immunoSEQ multiplex PCR; TCRdb has only the in-frame clones, and not every one. The data show roughly 2.5 million clones, approximately 94% seen once. Trimming took 0 bases from V and 2 from J, leaving 7 bases between them. The CDR3 covers 14 residues. CDR1 is LNHNV, CDR2 YYDKDF, per germline (reference sequence). As to this clone: Its antigen is still unknown. The same CDR3 arises from other DNA sequences in this sample as well.

Sequenced sample: naive CD4+ T cells sorted from blood. Described subset: CD45RA+ positively selected. This sequence originates from a young man in good health. The chain joins TRBV15 to TRBJ2-5; no clear D gene. In nucleotides, the CDR3 is TGTGCCACCAGCAGAGATAACGGGCAAGAGACCCAGTACTTC. It codes for CATSRDNGQETQYF.